The table lists the clone carrying this TCR beta chain with a few counts. The entry originates in a study of T cells in Graves' hyperthyroidism and ophthalmopathy. What was amplified from RNA transcripts were TCR beta CDR3 regions. A first-round RT-PCR of the TCR CDR3 used the HTBI primer set. Each CDR3 protein is one row after TCRdb ran MiXCR on the multiplex PCR reads. The data show approximately 710,000 distinct CDR3 sequences, 17% seen once. Per germline, CDR1 MGHDK and CDR2 SYGVNS. With 4 bases clipped from V and 1 base from J, the junction kept 5 bases outside the gene matches. This CDR3 region has 16 residues. Aged 18 to 65, the patients had hyperthyroidism that was newly diagnosed and had lasted under 2 months. Lactation, pregnancy, other autoimmune disease or uncontrolled infection excluded patients. The PBMCs had their origin in roughly 9.8 ml of fresh peripheral blood.

This sequence originates from a man between 45 and 60 years old with Graves' hyperthyroidism. The chain links TRBV25-1 to TRBJ1-1, with TRBD1 identical over 11 bases. Material for sequencing was blood. This chain's CDR3 is CASSAWTGGSNTEAFF. The CDR3, as DNA: TGTGCCAGCAGTGCGTGGACAGGGGGCTCGAACACTGAAGCTTTCTTT.